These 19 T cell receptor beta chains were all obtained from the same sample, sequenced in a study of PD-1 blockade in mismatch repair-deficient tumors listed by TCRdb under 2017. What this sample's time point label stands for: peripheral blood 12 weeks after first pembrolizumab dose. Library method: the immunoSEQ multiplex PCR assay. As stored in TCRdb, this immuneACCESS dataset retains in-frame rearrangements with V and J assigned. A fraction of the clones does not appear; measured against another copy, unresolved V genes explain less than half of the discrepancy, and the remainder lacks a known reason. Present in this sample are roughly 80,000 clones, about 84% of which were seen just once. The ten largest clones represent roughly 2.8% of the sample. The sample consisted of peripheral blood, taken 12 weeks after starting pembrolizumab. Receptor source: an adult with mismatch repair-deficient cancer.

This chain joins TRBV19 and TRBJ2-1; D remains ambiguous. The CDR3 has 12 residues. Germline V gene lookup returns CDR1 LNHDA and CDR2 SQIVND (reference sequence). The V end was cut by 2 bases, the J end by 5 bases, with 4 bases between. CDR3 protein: CASSISNNEQFF. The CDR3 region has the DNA TGTGCCAGTAGTATAAGTAACAATGAGCAGTTCTTC.

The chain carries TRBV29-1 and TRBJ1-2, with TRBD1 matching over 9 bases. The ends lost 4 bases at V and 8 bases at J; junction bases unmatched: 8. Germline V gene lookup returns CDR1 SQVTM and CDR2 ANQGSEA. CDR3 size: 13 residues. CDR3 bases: TGCAGCGTTGCGGGACAGGGTTATTTGGGCTACACCTTC. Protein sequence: CSVAGQGYLGYTF.

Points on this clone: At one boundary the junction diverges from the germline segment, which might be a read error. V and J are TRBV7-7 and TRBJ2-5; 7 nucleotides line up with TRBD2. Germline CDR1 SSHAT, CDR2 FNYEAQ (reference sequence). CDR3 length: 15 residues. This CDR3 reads CASSLGRSSGQTQYF. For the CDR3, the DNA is TGTGCTAGCAGCTTAGGTCGGTCTAGCGGACAGACCCAGTACTTC.

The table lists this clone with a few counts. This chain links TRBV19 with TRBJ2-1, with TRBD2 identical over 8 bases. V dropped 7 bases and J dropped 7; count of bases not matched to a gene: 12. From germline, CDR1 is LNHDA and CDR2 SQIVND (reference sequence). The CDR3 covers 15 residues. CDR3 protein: CASTTPGLAGNEQFF. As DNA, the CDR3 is TGTGCCAGTACCACCCCAGGACTAGCCGGTAATGAGCAGTTCTTC.

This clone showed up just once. CDR3 nucleotides: TGTGCCAGCAGTTTTGACAGGGGGGACTACGAGCAGTACTTC. It codes for CASSFDRGDYEQYF. The V and J genes are TRBV11-1 and TRBJ2-7; 9 bases match TRBD1. CDR3 size: 14 residues. J lost 3 bases, V lost 6 bases, and 6 bases had no gene match. CDR1 is SGHAT and CDR2 is FQDESV in the germline V gene (reference sequence).

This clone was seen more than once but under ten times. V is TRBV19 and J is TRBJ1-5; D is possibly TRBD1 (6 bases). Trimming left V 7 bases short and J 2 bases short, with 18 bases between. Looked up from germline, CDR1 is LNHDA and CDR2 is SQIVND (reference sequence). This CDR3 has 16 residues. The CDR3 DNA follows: TGTGCCAGTACCCCGACAGGACCGGGTGGCAATCAGCCCCAGCATTTT. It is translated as CASTPTGPGGNQPQHF. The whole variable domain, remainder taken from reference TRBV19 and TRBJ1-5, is DGGITQSPKYLFRKEGQNVTLSCEQNLNHDAMYWYRQDPGQGLRLIYYSQIVNDFQKGDIAEGYSVSREKKESFPLTVTSAQKNPTAFYLCASTPTGPGGNQPQHFGDGTRLSIL.

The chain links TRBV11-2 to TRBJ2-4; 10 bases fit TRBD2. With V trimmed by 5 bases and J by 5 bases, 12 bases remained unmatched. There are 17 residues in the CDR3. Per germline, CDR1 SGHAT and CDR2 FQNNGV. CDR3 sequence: CASSLLAGVMAENIQYF. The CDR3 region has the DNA TGTGCCAGCAGCCTCCTAGCGGGAGTGATGGCTGAAAACATTCAGTACTTC.

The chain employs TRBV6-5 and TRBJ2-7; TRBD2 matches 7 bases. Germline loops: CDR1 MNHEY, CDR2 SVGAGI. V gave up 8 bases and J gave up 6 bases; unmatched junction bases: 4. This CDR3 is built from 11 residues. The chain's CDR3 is CASEAGPEQYF. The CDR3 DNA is TGTGCCAGCGAAGCGGGACCCGAGCAGTACTTC.

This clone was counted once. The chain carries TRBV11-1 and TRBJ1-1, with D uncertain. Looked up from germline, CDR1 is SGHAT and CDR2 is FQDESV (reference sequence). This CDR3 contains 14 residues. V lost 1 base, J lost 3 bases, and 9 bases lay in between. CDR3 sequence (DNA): TGTGCCAGCAGCTTAGGCACCGGGGACACTGAAGCTTTCTTT. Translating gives CASSLGTGDTEAFF.

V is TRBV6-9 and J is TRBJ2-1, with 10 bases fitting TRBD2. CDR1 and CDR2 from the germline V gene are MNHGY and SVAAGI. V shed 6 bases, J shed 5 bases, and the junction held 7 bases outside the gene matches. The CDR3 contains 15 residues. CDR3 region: CASSGAGGWDNEQFF. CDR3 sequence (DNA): TGTGCCAGCAGCGGAGCGGGAGGGTGGGACAATGAGCAGTTCTTC.

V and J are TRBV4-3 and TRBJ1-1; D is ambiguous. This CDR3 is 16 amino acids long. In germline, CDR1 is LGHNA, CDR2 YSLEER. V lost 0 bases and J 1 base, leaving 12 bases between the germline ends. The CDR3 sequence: CASSQEIVQPNTEAFF. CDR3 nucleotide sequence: TGCGCCAGCAGCCAAGAAATAGTACAGCCGAACACTGAAGCTTTCTTT.

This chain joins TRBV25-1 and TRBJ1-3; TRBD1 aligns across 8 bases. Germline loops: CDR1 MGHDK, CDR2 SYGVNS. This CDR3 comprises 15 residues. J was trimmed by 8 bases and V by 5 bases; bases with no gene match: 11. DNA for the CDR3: TGTGCCAGCAGTCCCCCGGGACAGGTGGTACACACCATATATTTT. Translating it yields CASSPPGQVVHTIYF.

CDR3 sequence: CASSSPGSSTDTQYF. Written as DNA, the CDR3 is TGCGCCAGCAGCTCCCCCGGGAGTAGCACAGATACGCAGTATTTT. The rearrangement links TRBV5-1 to TRBJ2-3, with D maybe TRBD2 (6 bases). CDR3 length equals 15 residues. Germline lookup yields CDR1 SGHRS and CDR2 YFSETQ. V lost 3 bases and J 0 bases, leaving 11 bases between the germline ends.

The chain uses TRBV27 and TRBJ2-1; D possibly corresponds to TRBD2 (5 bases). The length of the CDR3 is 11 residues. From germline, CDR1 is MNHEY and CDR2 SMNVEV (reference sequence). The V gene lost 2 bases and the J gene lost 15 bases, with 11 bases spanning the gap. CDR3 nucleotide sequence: TGTGCCAGCAGTTTAGGAGGTTATAGGTTCTTC. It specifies CASSLGGYRFF.

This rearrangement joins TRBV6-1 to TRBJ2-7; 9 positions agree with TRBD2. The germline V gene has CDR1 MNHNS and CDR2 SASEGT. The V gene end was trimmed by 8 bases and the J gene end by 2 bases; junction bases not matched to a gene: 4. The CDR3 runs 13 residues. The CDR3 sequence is CASCLAGPYEQYF. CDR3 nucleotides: TGTGCCAGCTGTCTAGCGGGACCCTACGAGCAGTACTTC.

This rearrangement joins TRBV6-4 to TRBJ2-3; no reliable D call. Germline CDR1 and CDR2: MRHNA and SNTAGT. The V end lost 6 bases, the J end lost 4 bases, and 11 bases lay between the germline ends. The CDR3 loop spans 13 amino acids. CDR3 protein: CASSKNYPDTQYF. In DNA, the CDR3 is TGTGCCAGCAGCAAGAACTACCCAGATACGCAGTATTTT.

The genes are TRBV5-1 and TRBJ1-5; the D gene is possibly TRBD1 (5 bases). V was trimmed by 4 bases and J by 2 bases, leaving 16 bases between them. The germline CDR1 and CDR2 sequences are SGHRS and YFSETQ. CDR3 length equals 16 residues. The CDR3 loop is CASSQTGGLGNQPQHF. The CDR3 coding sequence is TGCGCCAGCAGCCAAACTGGGGGACTAGGCAATCAGCCCCAGCATTTT.

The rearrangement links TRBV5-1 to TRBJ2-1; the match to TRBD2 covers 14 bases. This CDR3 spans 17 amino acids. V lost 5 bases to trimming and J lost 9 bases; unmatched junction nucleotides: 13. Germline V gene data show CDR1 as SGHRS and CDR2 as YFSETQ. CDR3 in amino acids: CASRPSPGLAGAGEQFF. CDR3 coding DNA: TGCGCCAGCAGACCCAGCCCGGGACTAGCGGGAGCTGGTGAGCAGTTCTTC.

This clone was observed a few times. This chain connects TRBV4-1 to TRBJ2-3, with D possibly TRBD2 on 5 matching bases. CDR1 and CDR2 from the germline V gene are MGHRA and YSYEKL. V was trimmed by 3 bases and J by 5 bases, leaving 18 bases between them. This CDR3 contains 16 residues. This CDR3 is CASSHEDWVRGDTQYF. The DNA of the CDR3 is TGCGCCAGCAGCCATGAGGACTGGGTTCGCGGAGATACGCAGTATTTT.